A selection of T cell receptor beta chains follows, all from one sample in a study of cytomegalovirus exposure and HLA in healthy donors. The table came from immunoSEQ multiplex PCR; TCRdb's copy has only in-frame clones and leaves some out. The sample contains around 150,000 clones, approximately 80% of which appear only once. The specimen sequenced was PBMCs. Source of these receptors: a woman between 45 and 65 years old in good health and CMV-seronegative. Each CDR3 is given with its conserved first and last residue. D genes are given only for firm matches.

d_call v_call cdr3_aa
TRBD1 TRBV6-5 CASSYWDGQGQETQYF
- TRBV11-2 CASSLGQGNTGELFF
- TRBV5-1 CASSPQPVENEQYF
TRBD1 TRBV5-4 CASSLDRAQNSPLHF
TRBD2 TRBV2 CASSEDSGVTDTQYF
TRBD1 TRBV7-4 CASSLGTGVNLVSYNSPLHF
TRBD1 TRBV7-3 CASSHPGQGARSGELFF
TRBD1 TRBV2 CASRDLTGGQETQYF
TRBD1 TRBV6-1 CASSEDRLTYEQYF
- TRBV27 CASSLWGVNSGANVLTF
TRBD1 TRBV30 CASVGTGVDTIYF
- TRBV5-1 CASSFGPWRATPEAFF
- TRBV6-1 CASSLGGGTEAFF
- TRBV9 CASSVDTDQPQHF
- TRBV2 CASRNPGILNTEAFF
TRBD1 TRBV5-1 CASSSQGQGGEQYF
- TRBV7-3 CASSLLGLAGELFF
- TRBV4-2 CASSYREGTEAFF
- TRBV7-9 CASSVDSLGAGNTIYF
TRBD1 TRBV6-5 CASSSFSPGTGDEQYF
- TRBV7-8 CASSLGYGDQPQHF
- TRBV7-9 CASSFSEGRSAYEQYF
- TRBV6-1 CASSDFGGLSSGANVLTF
TRBD1 TRBV7-7 CASSFDRVETQYF
TRBD1 TRBV7-8 CASGQGVRRGNTIYF
- TRBV19 CASSIGEGGNSNQPQHF
- TRBV6-5 CASIWADTQYF
TRBD1 TRBV10-3 CAISGGTGGELSVNIQYF
TRBD1 TRBV5-1 CASSLTPPGTGINTGELFF
TRBD1 TRBV7-2 CASSLDRDQPQHF
TRBD1 TRBV4-3 CASSQEQGRGQPQHF
- TRBV5-6 CASRPFTGSYGYTF
- TRBV7-9 CASSLGLPKETQYF
TRBD1 TRBV5-6 CASSWGTGGHEQYF
TRBD1 TRBV9 CASNPTGTGGFNEQFF
TRBD1 TRBV7-7 CASSARTGGTEKLFF
- TRBV6-6 CASTSTRVTLHF
- TRBV19 CASSRQATNSPLHF
TRBD1 TRBV19 CASSRDRGNTEAFF
- TRBV10-3 CAIRAVYGYTF
- TRBV28 CASSLYQGTYEQYF
- TRBV6-5 CASSYQGSYEQYF
TRBD1 TRBV5-6 CASSRGTGKETQYF
- TRBV27 CASSLGVPGNTIYF
TRBD1 TRBV15 CATSLPGQGYGYTF
TRBD1 TRBV6-6 CASRTTGGPETQYF
- TRBV4-2 CASSQDPSPQGNSPLHF
- TRBV11-2 CASSLAGALLHGYTF
TRBD1 TRBV7-8 CASSFPGQGFEQYF
TRBD1 TRBV11-3 CASSLEGTGGYEQYF
TRBD1 TRBV28 CASSLGTGAWSGEQYF
- TRBV13 CASSLGHSSGNTIYF
TRBD1 TRBV7-6 CASSFAQGAYEQYF
- TRBV29-1 CSVGEDYNEQFF
TRBD2 TRBV7-3 CASSLRLAGGQGEQFF
TRBD1 TRBV5-6 CASSSPDRGRNEQFF